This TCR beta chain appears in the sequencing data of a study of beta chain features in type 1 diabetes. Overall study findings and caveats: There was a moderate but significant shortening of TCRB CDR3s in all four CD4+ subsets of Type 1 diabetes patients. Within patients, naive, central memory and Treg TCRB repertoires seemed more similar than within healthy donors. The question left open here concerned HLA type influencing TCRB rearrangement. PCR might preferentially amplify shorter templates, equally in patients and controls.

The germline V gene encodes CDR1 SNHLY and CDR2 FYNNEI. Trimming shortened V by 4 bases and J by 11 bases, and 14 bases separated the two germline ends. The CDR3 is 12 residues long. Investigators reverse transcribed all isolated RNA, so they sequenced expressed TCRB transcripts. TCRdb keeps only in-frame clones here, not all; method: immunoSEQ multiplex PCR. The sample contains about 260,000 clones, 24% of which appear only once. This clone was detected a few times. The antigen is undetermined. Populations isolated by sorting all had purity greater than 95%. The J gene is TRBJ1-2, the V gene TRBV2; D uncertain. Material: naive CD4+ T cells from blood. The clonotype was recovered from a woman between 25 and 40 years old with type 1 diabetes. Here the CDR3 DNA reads TGTGCCAGCAGTGTTCAGCCCATGCGGTACACCTTC. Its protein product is CASSVQPMRYTF. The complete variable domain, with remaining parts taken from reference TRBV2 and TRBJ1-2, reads EPEVTQTPSHQVTQMGQEVILRCVPISNHLYFYWYRQILGQKVEFLVSFYNNEISEKSEIFDDQFSVERPDGSNFTLKIRSTKLEDSAMYFCASSVQPMRYTFGSGTRLTVV.